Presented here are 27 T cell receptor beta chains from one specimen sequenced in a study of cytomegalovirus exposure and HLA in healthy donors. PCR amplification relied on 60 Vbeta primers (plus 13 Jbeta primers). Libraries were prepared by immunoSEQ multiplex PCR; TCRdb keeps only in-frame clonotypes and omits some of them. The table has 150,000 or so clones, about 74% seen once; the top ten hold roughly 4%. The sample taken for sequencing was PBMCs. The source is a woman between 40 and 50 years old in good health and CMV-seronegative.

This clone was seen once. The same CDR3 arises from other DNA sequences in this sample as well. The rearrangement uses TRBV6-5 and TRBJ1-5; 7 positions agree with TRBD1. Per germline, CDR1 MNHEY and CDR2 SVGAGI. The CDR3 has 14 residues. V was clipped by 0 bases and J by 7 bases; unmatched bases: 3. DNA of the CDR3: TGTGCCAGCAGTTACTCCGCAGGGGGGCAGCCCCAGCATTTT. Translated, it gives CASSYSAGGQPQHF.

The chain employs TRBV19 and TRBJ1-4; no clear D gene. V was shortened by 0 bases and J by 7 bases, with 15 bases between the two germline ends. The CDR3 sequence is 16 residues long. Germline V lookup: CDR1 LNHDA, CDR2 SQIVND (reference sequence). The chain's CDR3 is CASSIDLAGIREKLFF. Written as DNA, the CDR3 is TGTGCCAGTAGTATAGATCTAGCCGGGATTCGTGAAAAACTGTTTTTT. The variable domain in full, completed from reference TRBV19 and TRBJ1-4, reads DGGITQSPKYLFRKEGQNVTLSCEQNLNHDAMYWYRQDPGQGLRLIYYSQIVNDFQKGDIAEGYSVSREKKESFPLTVTSAQKNPTAFYLCASSIDLAGIREKLFFGSGTQLSVL.

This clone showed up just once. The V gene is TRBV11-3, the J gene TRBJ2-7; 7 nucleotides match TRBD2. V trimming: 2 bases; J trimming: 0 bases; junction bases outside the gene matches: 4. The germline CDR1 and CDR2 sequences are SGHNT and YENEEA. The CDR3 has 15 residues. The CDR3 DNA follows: TGTGCCAGCAGCTTAACCAGCGGGACCTCCTACGAGCAGTACTTC. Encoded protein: CASSLTSGTSYEQYF.

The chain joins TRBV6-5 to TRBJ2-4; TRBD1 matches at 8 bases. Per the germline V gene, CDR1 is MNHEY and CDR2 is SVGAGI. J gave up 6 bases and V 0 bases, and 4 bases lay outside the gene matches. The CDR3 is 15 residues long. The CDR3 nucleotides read TGTGCCAGCAGTTACTCGGGCCAGGGGGCAAACATTCAGTACTTC. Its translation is CASSYSGQGANIQYF.

The CDR3: CASSSLERTSGNEQYF. DNA for the CDR3: TGTGCCAGCAGCTCCTTAGAACGGACTAGCGGGAACGAGCAGTACTTC. The chain is built from TRBV11-3 and TRBJ2-7; TRBD2 aligns across 12 bases. J was trimmed by 5 bases and V by 4 bases; bases with no gene match: 9. CDR1 is SGHNT and CDR2 is YENEEA in the germline V gene. The CDR3 is 16 amino acids.

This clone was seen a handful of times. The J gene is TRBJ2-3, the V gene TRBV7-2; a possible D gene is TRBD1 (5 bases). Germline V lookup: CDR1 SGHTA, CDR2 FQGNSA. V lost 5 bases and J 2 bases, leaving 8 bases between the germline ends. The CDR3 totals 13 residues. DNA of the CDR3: TGTGCCAGCAGCATGGGGCCCACAGATACGCAGTATTTT. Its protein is CASSMGPTDTQYF. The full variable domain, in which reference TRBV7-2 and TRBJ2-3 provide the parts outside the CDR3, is GAGVSQSPSNKVTEKGKDVELRCDPISGHTALYWYRQSLGQGLEFLIYFQGNSAPDKSGLPSDRFSAERTGGSVSTLTIQRTQQEDSAVYLCASSMGPTDTQYFGPGTRLTVL.

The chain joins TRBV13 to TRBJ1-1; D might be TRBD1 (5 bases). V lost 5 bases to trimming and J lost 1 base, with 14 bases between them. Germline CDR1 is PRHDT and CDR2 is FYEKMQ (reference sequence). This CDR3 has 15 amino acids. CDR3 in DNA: TGTGCCAGCAGCGCAGACAGAGGCTGGAACACTGAAGCTTTCTTT. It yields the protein CASSADRGWNTEAFF.

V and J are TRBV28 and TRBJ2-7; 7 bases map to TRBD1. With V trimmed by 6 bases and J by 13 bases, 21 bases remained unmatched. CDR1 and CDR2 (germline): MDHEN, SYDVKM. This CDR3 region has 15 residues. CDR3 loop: CASSLGSTIGQVPYF. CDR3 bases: TGTGCCAGCAGCCTTGGCTCCACAATCGGACAGGTTCCTTACTTC.

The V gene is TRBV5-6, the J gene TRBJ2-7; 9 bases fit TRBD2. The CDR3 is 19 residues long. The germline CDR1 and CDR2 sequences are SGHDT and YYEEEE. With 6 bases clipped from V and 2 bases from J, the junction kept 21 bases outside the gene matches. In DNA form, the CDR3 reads TGTGCCAGCACCTTTTGGGAGACTAGCGGCCAGGGACCCCCCTACGAGCAGTACTTC. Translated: CASTFWETSGQGPPYEQYF.

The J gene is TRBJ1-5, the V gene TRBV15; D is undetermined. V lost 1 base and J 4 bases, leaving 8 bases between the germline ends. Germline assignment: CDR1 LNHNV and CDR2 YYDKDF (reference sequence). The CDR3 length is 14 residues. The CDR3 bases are TGTGCCACCAGCAGAGTGGCAGTAAATCAGCCCCAGCATTTT. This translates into CATSRVAVNQPQHF.

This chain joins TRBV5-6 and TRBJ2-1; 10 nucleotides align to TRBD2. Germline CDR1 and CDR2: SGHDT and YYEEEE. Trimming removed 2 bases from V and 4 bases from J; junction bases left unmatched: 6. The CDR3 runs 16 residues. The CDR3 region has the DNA TGTGCCAGCAGCTTTCACGGGACTAGCGTTTACAATGAGCAGTTCTTC. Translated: CASSFHGTSVYNEQFF.

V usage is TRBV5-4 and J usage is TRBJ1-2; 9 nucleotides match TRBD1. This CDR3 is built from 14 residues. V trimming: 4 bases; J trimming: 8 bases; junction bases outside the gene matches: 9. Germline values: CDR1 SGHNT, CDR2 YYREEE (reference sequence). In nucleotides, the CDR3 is TGTGCCAGCAGCGCCTCCCGGGACAGGGACGGCTACACCTTC. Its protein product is CASSASRDRDGYTF.

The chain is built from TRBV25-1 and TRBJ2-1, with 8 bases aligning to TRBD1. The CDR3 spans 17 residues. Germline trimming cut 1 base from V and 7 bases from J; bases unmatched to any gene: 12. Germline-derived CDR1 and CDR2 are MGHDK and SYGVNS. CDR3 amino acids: CASSELLSDRVENEQFF. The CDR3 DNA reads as TGTGCCAGCAGTGAATTGTTGTCGGACAGGGTCGAGAATGAGCAGTTCTTC.

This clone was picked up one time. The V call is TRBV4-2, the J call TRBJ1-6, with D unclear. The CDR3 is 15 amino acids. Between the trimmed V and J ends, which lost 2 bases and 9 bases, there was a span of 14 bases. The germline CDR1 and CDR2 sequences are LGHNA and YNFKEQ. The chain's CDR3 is CASSQPSTPVSPLHF. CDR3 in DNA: TGTGCCAGCAGCCAACCGAGTACCCCCGTTTCACCCCTCCACTTT.

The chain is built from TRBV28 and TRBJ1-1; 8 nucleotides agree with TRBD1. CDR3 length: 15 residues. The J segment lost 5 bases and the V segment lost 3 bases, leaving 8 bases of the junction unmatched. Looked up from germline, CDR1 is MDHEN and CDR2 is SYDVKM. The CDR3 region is CASSFTTGVGTEAFF. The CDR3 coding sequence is TGTGCCAGCAGTTTCACGACAGGGGTTGGGACTGAAGCTTTCTTT.

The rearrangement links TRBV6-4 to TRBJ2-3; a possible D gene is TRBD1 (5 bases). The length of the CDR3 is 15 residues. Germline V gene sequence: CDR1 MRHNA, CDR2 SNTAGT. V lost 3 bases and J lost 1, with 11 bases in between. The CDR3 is CASSESLTGTDTQYF. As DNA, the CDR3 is TGTGCCAGCAGTGAATCATTGACAGGCACAGATACGCAGTATTTT.

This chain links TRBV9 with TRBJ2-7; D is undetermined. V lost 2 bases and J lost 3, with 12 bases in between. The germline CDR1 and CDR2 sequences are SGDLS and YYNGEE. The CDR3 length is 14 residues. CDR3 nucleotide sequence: TGTGCCAGCAGCGTTGCACAGTTGGGCTACGAGCAGTACTTC. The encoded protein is CASSVAQLGYEQYF.

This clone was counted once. The CDR3 DNA reads TGTGCCTACAGTTCGCCAGGAACTAATGAAAAACTGTTTTTT. It translates to CAYSSPGTNEKLFF. The V call is TRBV6-1, the J call TRBJ1-4; unclear D gene. Germline CDR1 MNHNS, CDR2 SASEGT. Trimming removed 11 bases at V and 1 base at J, with 14 bases between. This CDR3 is 14 amino acids long.

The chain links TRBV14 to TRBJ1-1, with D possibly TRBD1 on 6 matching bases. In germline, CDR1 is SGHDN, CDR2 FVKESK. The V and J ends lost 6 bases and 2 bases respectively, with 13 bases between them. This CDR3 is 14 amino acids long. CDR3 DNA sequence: TGTGCCAGCAGTCTAAGGACAGTTAACACTGAAGCTTTCTTT. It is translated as CASSLRTVNTEAFF.

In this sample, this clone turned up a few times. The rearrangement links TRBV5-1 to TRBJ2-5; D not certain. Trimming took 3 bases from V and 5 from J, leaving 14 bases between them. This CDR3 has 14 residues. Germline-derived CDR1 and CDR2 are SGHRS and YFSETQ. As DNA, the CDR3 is TGCGCCAGCAGCTCTTCTACTATCCAGGAGACCCAGTACTTC. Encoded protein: CASSSSTIQETQYF.

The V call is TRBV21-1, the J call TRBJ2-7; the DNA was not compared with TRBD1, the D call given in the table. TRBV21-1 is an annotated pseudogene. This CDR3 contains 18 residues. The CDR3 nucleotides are TGTGCCAGCAGCACCCTGGGACAGGGTAGGGGGACGGGGTACGAGCAGTACTTC. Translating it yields CASSTLGQGRGTGYEQYF.

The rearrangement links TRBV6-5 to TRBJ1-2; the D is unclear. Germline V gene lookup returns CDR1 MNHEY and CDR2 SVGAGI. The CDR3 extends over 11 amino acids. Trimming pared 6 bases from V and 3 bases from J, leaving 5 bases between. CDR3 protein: CASSPHYGYTF. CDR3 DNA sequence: TGTGCCAGCAGCCCTCACTATGGCTACACCTTC.

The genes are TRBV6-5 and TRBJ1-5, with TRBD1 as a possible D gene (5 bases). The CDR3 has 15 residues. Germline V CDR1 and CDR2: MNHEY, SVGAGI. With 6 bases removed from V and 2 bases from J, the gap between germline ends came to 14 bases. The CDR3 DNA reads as TGTGCCAGCAGCTCGGACACCGTGCGCAATCAGCCCCAGCATTTT. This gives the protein CASSSDTVRNQPQHF.

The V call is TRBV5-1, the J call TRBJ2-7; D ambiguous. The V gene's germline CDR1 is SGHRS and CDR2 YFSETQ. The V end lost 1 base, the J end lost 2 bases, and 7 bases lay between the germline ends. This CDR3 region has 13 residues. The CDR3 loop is CASSLYPTYEQYF. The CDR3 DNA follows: TGCGCCAGCAGCTTGTACCCTACCTACGAGCAGTACTTC.

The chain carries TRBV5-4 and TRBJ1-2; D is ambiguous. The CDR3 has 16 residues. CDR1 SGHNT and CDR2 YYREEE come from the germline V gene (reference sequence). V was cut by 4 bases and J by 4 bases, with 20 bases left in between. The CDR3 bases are TGTGCCAGCAGCCCGGCTGGAGCCAGAATCTTCTATGGCTACACCTTC. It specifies CASSPAGARIFYGYTF.

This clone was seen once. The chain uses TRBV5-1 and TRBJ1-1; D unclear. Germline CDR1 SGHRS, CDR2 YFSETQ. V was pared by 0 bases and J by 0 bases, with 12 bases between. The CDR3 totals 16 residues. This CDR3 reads CASSLVSGRLNTEAFF. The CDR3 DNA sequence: TGCGCCAGCAGCTTGGTCAGCGGAAGACTGAACACTGAAGCTTTCTTT.

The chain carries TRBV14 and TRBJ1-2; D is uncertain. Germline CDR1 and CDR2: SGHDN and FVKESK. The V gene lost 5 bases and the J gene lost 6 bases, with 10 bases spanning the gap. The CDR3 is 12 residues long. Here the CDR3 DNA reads TGTGCCAGCAGCTGGGGAGATGATGGCTACACCTTC. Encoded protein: CASSWGDDGYTF.